This note documents a single TCR beta chain sequence. This clonotype was seen a few times. Its specific antigen is unknown. The sample holds no much larger clone one base away, and base qualities are not on file. Synthesis of TCR cDNA relied on 5'RACE template switching, a step that introduced a universal primer site along with unique molecular identifiers. cDNA synthesis was primed from both the TCR alpha and TCR beta constant segments. Libraries were amplified in two PCR steps, with sample barcodes and sequencing adapters added in the second step. Sequencing of libraries was performed on Illumina HiSeq 2500 (2x100 bp) or NovaSeq (2x150 bp). The source study handled its data this way. Demultiplexing of reads and collapsing into UMI consensus sequences were performed with MIGEC, and V(D)J alignment was carried out with MiXCR. Using edgeR on replicate PBMC samples, clonotypes were called vaccine-responding if FDR was below 0.01 and the log2 fold change was above 5 up to day 15. Each bulk clonotype was labeled CD4 or CD8 based on which sequenced repertoire, CD4 or CD8, contained the clonotype at higher abundance. TCRdb cleaned the public reads at Q25 with fastp, built clones with MiXCR and kept in-frame beta chains. Rows matching on CDR3 protein sequence are summarized as one entry with the most common DNA and genes. The V and J calls and clone size are TCRdb's, not the authors'. The sample records fewer than 400,000 distinct CDR3 sequences, 6% to 8% of which are singletons. Jointly, the top ten make up over 14% of the sample.

The germline V and J ends show losses of 1 base and 6 bases respectively, and no gene match explains 6 bases of the junction. The germline V gene (reference sequence) gives CDR1 as SEHNR and CDR2 as FQNEAQ. From the cysteine up to the phenylalanine, the CDR3 has a length of 15 residues. The CDR3 DNA has 45 bases and is translated from base 1. In light of the paper, this sample's treatment or condition label describes: live attenuated yellow fever vaccine strain. At each blood-draw timepoint, two biological replicates of bulk PBMCs were obtained. A standard Ficoll-Paque protocol was used to isolate PBMCs from peripheral blood. TriZol was used to extract RNA from bulk PBMCs, CD4 and CD8 fractions, and dextramer-positive and dextramer-negative fractions. The data derive from a study of T cells after yellow fever vaccination (dated by TCRdb to between 2018 and 2021). For the wider study: Libraries from fractions with low cell numbers were prepared with the SMART-Seq v4 Ultra Low Input RNA kit. To track T-cell clones before and after primary and booster YFV17D yellow fever vaccination, bulk TCR alpha and beta repertoires were sequenced longitudinally. The cohort comprised two healthy male donors, one aged 18 to 29 and one aged 30 to 39 years. Blood was drawn at multiple timepoints before and after primary and secondary immunization, with bulk PBMC replicates and cell subsets isolated.

General findings and caveats noted by the study authors: Computational filtering was needed because FACS-sorted repertoires could contain abundant contaminating clonotypes from the bulk population. Most clones expanded after primary vaccination were re-detected after the booster (around 96% of CD4 and around 88% of CD8), suggesting broad memory maintenance. The study included only a couple of donors, which limits how far the findings can be generalized. A small share of clonotypes occurred in both CD4 and CD8 compartments, likely arising from convergent recombination. Compared with the primary T-cell response, the secondary T-cell response was faster but weaker, reaching its peak on day 5 rather than on day 15.

The chain links TRBV7-9 with TRBJ2-1, with 7 junctional bases fitting TRBD2. The input for sequencing was PBMCs, taken 5 days after the yellow fever booster vaccination. This receptor was taken from a man younger than 45 who received the YFV17D yellow fever vaccine. The CDR3 has the sequence CASSLDAGAGNEQFF. The DNA is TGTGCCAGCAGCTTAGATGCGGGAGCGGGCAATGAGCAGTTCTTC.